The rows below give T cell receptor beta chains drawn from one sample of a study of cytotoxic CD8 clonotypes in ibrutinib-treated CLL. Clones were read by immunoSEQ multiplex PCR, and TCRdb kept only the in-frame ones, dropping some. The sample has around 76,000 clones, approximately 82% seen once; the top ten hold more than 35%. The specimen comprised PBMCs, sampled after 24 months of ibrutinib treatment. The receptors come from a human donor with chronic lymphocytic leukemia. Each CDR3 is given with its conserved first and last residue. The D gene is left open where the match is weak. Size values are once, few and many counts, or a class for expanded clones, and some rows have none.

>.|TRBV4-1|.|TRBJ2-1
CASSAGGGNEQFF
TGCGCCAGCAGCGCAGGAGGGGGCAATGAGCAGTTCTTC
>.|TRBV6-5|.|TRBJ1-2
CASNQGGRSYGYTF
TGTGCCAGCAACCAAGGGGGAAGGAGTTATGGCTACACCTTC
>.|TRBV6-5|.|TRBJ2-7
CASSPGTAGYEQYF
TGTGCCAGCAGTCCCGGGACAGCGGGGTACGAGCAGTACTTC
>.|TRBV6-5|.|TRBJ1-1
CASSYSGASTEAFF
TGTGCCAGCAGTTACTCGGGGGCAAGCACTGAAGCTTTCTTT
>.|TRBV7-3|TRBD2|TRBJ2-3
CASSYSLAGGTDTQYF
TGTGCCAGCAGTTACTCGTTGGCGGGAGGCACAGATACGCAGTATTTT
>.|TRBV5-1|.|TRBJ1-4
CASSLLAGNEKLFF
TGCGCCAGCAGCTTGTTAGCCGGGAATGAAAAACTGTTTTTT
>.|TRBV9|TRBD2|TRBJ2-4
CASSPPSGLAKNIQYF
TGTGCCAGCAGCCCGCCTAGCGGTCTAGCCAAAAACATTCAGTACTTC
>.|TRBV5-5|TRBD2|TRBJ2-1
CASSLGASGREFF
TGTGCCAGCAGCTTGGGGGCTAGCGGGAGGGAGTTCTTC
>.|TRBV28|.|TRBJ1-2
CASTRKAQNYGYTF
TGTGCCAGCACCCGTAAGGCACAGAACTATGGCTACACCTTC
>.|TRBV11-3|TRBD2|TRBJ2-7
CASSLGGDYEQYF
TGTGCCAGCAGCTTGGGAGGGGACTACGAGCAGTACTTC
>few|TRBV5-4|.|TRBJ1-2
CASTSPGTIFYTF
TGTGCCAGCACCTCTCCCGGGACAATATTCTACACCTTC
>.|TRBV7-2|.|TRBJ1-2
CASSLGPPGGAGYTF
TGTGCCAGCAGCTTAGGACCTCCGGGGGGGGCCGGCTACACCTTC
>.|TRBV11-2|TRBD1|TRBJ1-1
CASSERQGWGTEAFF
TGTGCCAGCAGCGAAAGACAGGGCTGGGGTACTGAAGCTTTCTTT
>.|TRBV18|.|TRBJ1-3
CASSPTGILGNTIYF
TGTGCCAGCTCCCCTACAGGGATCCTAGGAAACACCATATATTTT
>.|TRBV21-1|.|TRBJ1-5
CASNRGACNQPQHF
TGTGCCAGCAACCGGGGGGCTTGCAATCAGCCCCAGCATTTT
>.|TRBV28|.|TRBJ1-2
CASSLDNNYGYTF
TGTGCCAGCAGCCTGGACAACAACTATGGCTACACCTTC
>few|TRBV2|.|TRBJ1-1
CASSEAAEAFF
TGTGCCAGCAGCGAGGCGGCTGAAGCTTTCTTT
>.|TRBV5-4|.|TRBJ2-5
CASSSSGGGGETQYF
TGTGCCAGCAGCTCTAGCGGAGGGGGAGGGGAGACCCAGTACTTC
>once|TRBV27|TRBD2|TRBJ2-3
CASSFYGLAGATDTQYF
TGTGCCAGCAGTTTCTACGGACTAGCAGGGGCCACAGATACGCAGTATTTT
>.|TRBV18|.|TRBJ2-1
CASSTGKMRTEQFF
TGTGCCAGCTCAACTGGTAAGATGCGGACTGAGCAGTTCTTC
>.|TRBV6-1|.|TRBJ1-2
CASSEPPPIGGYTF
TGTGCCAGCAGTGAACCCCCGCCAATCGGTGGCTACACCTTC
>.|TRBV7-9|TRBD1|TRBJ2-5
CASSLGTGGLETQYF
TGTGCCAGCAGCTTAGGGACAGGGGGCTTAGAGACCCAGTACTTC
>many|TRBV13|TRBD2|TRBJ2-7
CASSLGRKTSGLYEQYF
TGTGCCAGCAGCTTAGGTCGAAAGACTAGCGGCCTCTACGAGCAGTACTTC
>.|TRBV9|TRBD2|TRBJ2-1
CASSQRTSGFLSYNEQFF
TGTGCCAGCAGCCAAAGGACTAGCGGGTTTTTGTCCTACAATGAGCAGTTCTTC
>.|TRBV28|.|TRBJ2-1
CASSSPWTEGYEQFF
TGTGCCAGCAGTTCGCCCTGGACTGAGGGTTATGAGCAGTTCTTC
>.|TRBV11-2|TRBD1|TRBJ1-2
CATPKGQGDYGYTF
TGTGCCACCCCAAAGGGACAGGGCGACTATGGCTACACCTTC
>.|TRBV7-8|TRBD2|TRBJ2-1
CASSFRGTSYNEQFF
TGTGCCAGCAGCTTTCGCGGGACTAGCTACAATGAGCAGTTCTTC
>few|TRBV30|TRBD1|TRBJ2-1
CAWSGDRESYNEQFF
TGTGCCTGGAGTGGTGACAGGGAGTCCTACAATGAGCAGTTCTTC
>.|TRBV7-6|TRBD2|TRBJ2-5
CASSTGLAGFQETQYF
TGTGCCAGCAGCACCGGACTAGCGGGATTCCAAGAGACCCAGTACTTC
>few|TRBV6-5|TRBD1|TRBJ2-2
CASGQWTGVTGELFF
TGTGCCAGCGGCCAATGGACAGGGGTTACCGGGGAGCTGTTTTTT
>.|TRBV6-1|TRBD1|TRBJ2-7
CASSESRDRYEQYF
TGTGCCAGCAGTGAGAGCCGGGACAGATACGAGCAGTACTTC
>.|TRBV11-2|.|TRBJ2-1
CASSQYNEQFF
TGTGCCAGCAGCCAGTACAATGAGCAGTTCTTC
>.|TRBV7-8|.|TRBJ2-2
CASSPSYVPGPNTGELFF
TGTGCCAGCAGCCCCTCTTATGTTCCCGGGCCGAACACCGGGGAGCTGTTTTTT
>.|TRBV6-1|TRBD2|TRBJ2-1
CASSEARASGRNEQFF
TGTGCCAGCAGTGAAGCCAGGGCTAGCGGGAGAAATGAGCAGTTCTTC
>few|TRBV2|.|TRBJ2-1
CASSEGLKVIDNEQFF
TGTGCCAGCAGTGAGGGACTGAAAGTAATAGACAATGAGCAGTTCTTC
>few|TRBV28|.|TRBJ1-4
CASSWGEEVGEKLFF
TGTGCCAGCAGTTGGGGCGAGGAGGTGGGTGAAAAACTGTTTTTT
>.|TRBV5-1|.|TRBJ2-6
CASSLAGSLFSGANVLTF
TGCGCCAGCAGCTTGGCGGGTAGCTTATTCTCTGGGGCCAACGTCCTGACTTTC
>.|TRBV11-3|.|TRBJ2-2
CASSLRTDTGELFF
TGTGCCAGCAGCTTAAGGACAGACACCGGGGAGCTGTTTTTT
>.|TRBV21-1|.|TRBJ2-7
CASRTGNSYEQYF
TGTGCCAGTCGGACAGGCAACTCCTACGAGCAGTACTTC
>few|TRBV29-1|.|TRBJ2-3
CSVVYGYTQYF
TGCAGCGTTGTTTACGGGTATACGCAGTATTTT
>.|TRBV10-3|.|TRBJ2-3
CAISDWTDTQYF
TGTGCCATCAGTGACTGGACAGATACGCAGTATTTT
>once|TRBV7-2|TRBD2|TRBJ2-1
CASSKGTSGYNEQFF
TGTGCCAGCAGCAAAGGGACTAGCGGATACAATGAGCAGTTCTTC
>.|TRBV6-6|.|TRBJ2-3
CASGLLDTDTQYF
TGTGCCAGCGGACTCTTGGACACCGATACGCAGTATTTT
>few|TRBV12-5|.|TRBJ2-2
CASGLDGLTGELFF
TGTGCTAGTGGTTTGGATGGACTCACCGGGGAGCTGTTTTTT
>few|TRBV5-5|TRBD1|TRBJ2-7
CASSQLGTGLSYEQYF
TGTGCCAGCAGTCAACTCGGGACAGGGTTATCCTACGAGCAGTACTTC
>once|TRBV18|TRBD2|TRBJ2-1
CASSEGASGRTEQFF
TGTGCCAGCTCCGAGGGGGCCAGCGGGAGGACTGAGCAGTTCTTC
>.|TRBV10-3|.|TRBJ2-5
CAISAGGSQETQYF
TGTGCCATCAGTGCAGGGGGGTCACAAGAGACCCAGTACTTC
>once|TRBV18|TRBD2|TRBJ2-7
CASSSQTSGEGQYF
TGTGCCAGCTCATCCCAGACTAGCGGAGAGGGGCAGTACTTC
>.|TRBV21-1|.|TRBJ2-5
CASSAFRDSLQETQYF
TGTGCCAGCAGCGCATTCCGGGACAGTCTACAAGAGACCCAGTACTTC
>.|TRBV5-1|.|TRBJ2-1
CASSFYVDNNEQFF
TGCGCCAGCAGCTTTTACGTGGATAACAATGAGCAGTTCTTC
>few|TRBV7-2|.|TRBJ1-5
CASSLGGRDQPQHF
TGTGCCAGCAGCTTAGGAGGCAGGGATCAGCCCCAGCATTTT
>.|TRBV18|TRBD2|TRBJ2-3
CASSPPAGGFTDTQYF
TGTGCCAGCTCACCACCAGCGGGAGGATTCACAGATACGCAGTATTTT
>.|TRBV14|.|TRBJ2-1
CASSLTITYNEQFF
TGTGCCAGCAGCCTGACAATAACCTACAATGAGCAGTTCTTC
>.|TRBV9|.|TRBJ2-7
CASSYNPTYEQYF
TGTGCCAGCAGCTATAATCCAACCTACGAGCAGTACTTC
>.|TRBV7-2|.|TRBJ2-7
CASSLDKGGRYEQYF
TGTGCCAGCAGCTTAGATAAGGGGGGACGGTACGAGCAGTACTTC